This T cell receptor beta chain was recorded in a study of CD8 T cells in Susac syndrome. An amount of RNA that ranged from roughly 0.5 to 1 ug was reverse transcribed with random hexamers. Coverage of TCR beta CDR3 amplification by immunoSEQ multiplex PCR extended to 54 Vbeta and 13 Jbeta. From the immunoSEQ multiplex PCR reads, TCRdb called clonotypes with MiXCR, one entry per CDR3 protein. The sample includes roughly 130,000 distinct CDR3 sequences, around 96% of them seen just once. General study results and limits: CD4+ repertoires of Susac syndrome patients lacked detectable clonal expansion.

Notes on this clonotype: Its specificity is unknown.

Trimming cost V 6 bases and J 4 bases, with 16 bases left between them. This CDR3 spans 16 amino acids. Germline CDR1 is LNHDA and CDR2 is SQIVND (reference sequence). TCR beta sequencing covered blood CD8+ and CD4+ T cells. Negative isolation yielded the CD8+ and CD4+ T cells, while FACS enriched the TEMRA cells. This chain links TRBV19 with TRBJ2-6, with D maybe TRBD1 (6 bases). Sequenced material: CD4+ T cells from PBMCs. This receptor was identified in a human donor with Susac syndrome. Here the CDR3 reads CASSFTPGAGANVLTF. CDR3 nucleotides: TGTGCCAGTAGCTTCACCCCAGGGGCAGGGGCCAACGTCCTGACTTTC. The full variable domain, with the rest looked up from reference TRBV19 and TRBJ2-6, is DGGITQSPKYLFRKEGQNVTLSCEQNLNHDAMYWYRQDPGQGLRLIYYSQIVNDFQKGDIAEGYSVSREKKESFPLTVTSAQKNPTAFYLCASSFTPGAGANVLTFGAGSRLTVL.